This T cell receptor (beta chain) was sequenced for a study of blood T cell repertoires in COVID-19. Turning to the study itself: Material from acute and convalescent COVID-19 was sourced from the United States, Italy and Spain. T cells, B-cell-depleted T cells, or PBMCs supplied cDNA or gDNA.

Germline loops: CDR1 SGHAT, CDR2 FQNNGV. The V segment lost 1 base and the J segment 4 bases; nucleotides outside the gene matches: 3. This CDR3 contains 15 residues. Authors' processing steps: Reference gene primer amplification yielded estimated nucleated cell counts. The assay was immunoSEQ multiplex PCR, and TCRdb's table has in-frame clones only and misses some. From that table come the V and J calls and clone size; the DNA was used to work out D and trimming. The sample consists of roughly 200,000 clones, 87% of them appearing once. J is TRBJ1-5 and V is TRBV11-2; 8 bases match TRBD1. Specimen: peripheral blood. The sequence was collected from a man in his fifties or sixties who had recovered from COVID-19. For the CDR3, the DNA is TGTGCCAGCAGCTTAGTGCAGGGGGCAAATCAGCCCCAGCATTTT. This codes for CASSLVQGANQPQHF.